This T cell receptor beta chain was recorded in a study of cytomegalovirus exposure and HLA in healthy donors. Overall study: The platform used for the roughly 130 validation repertoires matched that of the roughly 670 first-cohort repertoires, a later analysis reported.

Data came from immunoSEQ multiplex PCR; TCRdb stores just in-frame clones and leaves some out. Among 100,000 to 150,000 clones listed, about 90% were seen once. Study results and limitations: Within the 120 or so validation repertoires, first-cohort TCR clusters tended to co-occur, according to a later analysis. As confirmed in vitro, three CMV-associated chains were specific for CMV antigens.

Points on this clone: Its antigen remains unidentified.

V shed 3 bases, J shed 6 bases, and the junction held 3 bases outside the gene matches. Germline CDR1 and CDR2: SGHTA and FQGNSA. CDR3 length: 14 amino acids. The study drew the donors from its roughly 110-subject validation cohort, separate from the roughly 700-subject first cohort. V is TRBV7-2 and J is TRBJ2-1; 9 bases are a match to TRBD1. The receptor comes from a man aged 30 to 39 in good health and CMV-seronegative. Input material: PBMCs. CDR3 DNA: TGTGCCAGCAGCTTCCAGACAGGGGGCAATGAGCAGTTCTTC. Translated, it gives CASSFQTGGNEQFF.